The 27 T cell receptor beta chains below come from one sample, sequenced in a study of radiotherapy plus CTLA-4 blockade in lung cancer. The assay was immunoSEQ multiplex PCR, and TCRdb's table has in-frame clones only and misses some. The repertoire holds around 40,000 clones, with approximately 68% as singletons. Specimen: peripheral blood, collected from a patient treated with radiotherapy plus ipilimumab. Every receptor here comes from a human donor with non-small cell lung cancer who had stable disease on radiotherapy plus ipilimumab.

This sequence joins TRBV15 and TRBJ2-1, with a tentative D call TRBD2 (7 bases). The germline V and J ends were trimmed by 0 bases and 7 bases, with 19 bases remaining between them. The CDR3 is 17 residues long. CDR1 is LNHNV, CDR2 YYDKDF, per germline (reference sequence). The CDR3 spells CATSRDQIGGARNEQFF. CDR3 DNA sequence: TGTGCCACCAGCAGAGATCAGATAGGGGGGGCCAGGAATGAGCAGTTCTTC.

V usage is TRBV19 and J usage is TRBJ1-5, with D unresolved. Germline V gene data show CDR1 as LNHDA and CDR2 as SQIVND (reference sequence). V was pared by 3 bases and J by 0 bases, with 9 bases between. The CDR3 extends over 15 amino acids. The CDR3 nucleotides read TGTGCCAGTAGTATCGAACAAGATAGCAATCAGCCCCAGCATTTT. It is translated as CASSIEQDSNQPQHF.

Remarks on this clone: This sample also contains other DNA sequences that code for the same CDR3. This rearrangement joins TRBV5-1 to TRBJ1-2; D unresolved. Germline V gene data show CDR1 as SGHRS and CDR2 as YFSETQ. CDR3 length equals 12 residues. Trimming pared 0 bases from V and 6 bases from J, leaving 6 bases between. The CDR3 DNA reads TGCGCCAGCAGCTTGGTCGGGGATGGCTACACCTTC. Protein: CASSLVGDGYTF.

This sequence joins TRBV15 and TRBJ2-3; 11 bases map to TRBD1. The V and J ends lost 1 base and 4 bases, in that order; junction bases with no gene match: 10. Germline loops: CDR1 LNHNV, CDR2 YYDKDF (reference sequence). There are 18 residues in the CDR3. This CDR3 is CATSRGNFGQGASDTQYF. CDR3 in DNA: TGTGCCACCAGCAGAGGAAACTTCGGACAGGGGGCCTCAGATACGCAGTATTTT.

V and J are TRBV4-3 and TRBJ1-2, with 8 bases that match TRBD1. The CDR3 sequence is 15 residues long. Germline V gives CDR1 LGHNA, CDR2 YSLEER. V lost 6 bases to trimming and J lost 5 bases; unmatched junction nucleotides: 11. The CDR3 DNA is TGCGCCAGCAGGTCCCGTGGGACAGGAAATTATGGCTACACCTTC. Its translation: CASRSRGTGNYGYTF.

The chain is built from TRBV7-9 and TRBJ2-1, with 8 bases that match TRBD1. CDR3 length equals 16 residues. The ends lost 4 bases at V and 6 bases at J; junction bases unmatched: 11. The germline V gene has CDR1 SEHNR and CDR2 FQNEAQ (reference sequence). The CDR3 protein is CASSSMRTGNLNEQFF. CDR3 coding DNA: TGTGCCAGCAGCTCCATGAGGACAGGGAACCTCAATGAGCAGTTCTTC. The full variable domain, its missing parts supplied by reference TRBV7-9 and TRBJ2-1, is DTGVSQNPRHKITKRGQNVTFRCDPISEHNRLYWYRQTLGQGPEFLTYFQNEAQLEKSRLLSDRFSAERPKGSFSTLEIQRTEQGDSAMYLCASSSMRTGNLNEQFFGPGTRLTVL.

The chain has TRBV5-3 and TRBJ1-5, with 8 bases fitting TRBD1. TRBV5-3 is designated an ORF whose function remains uncertain. This CDR3 contains 18 residues. J gave up 4 bases and V 1 base, and 13 bases lay outside the gene matches. The CDR3 bases are TGTGCCAGAAGCTTGAACTGGACAGGGAAGGGGGTTAATCAGCCCCAGCATTTT. Translated, it gives CARSLNWTGKGVNQPQHF.

This clone showed up just once. This rearrangement joins TRBV7-2 to TRBJ2-4, with TRBD1 as a possible D gene (8 bases). Deletions cut 4 bases from V and 9 bases from J, with 13 bases between. Germline CDR1 and CDR2: SGHTA and FQGNSA. This CDR3 has 13 residues. The CDR3 loop reads CASSSTGGGIQYF. The CDR3, as DNA: TGTGCCAGCAGCTCCACAGGGGGGGGCATTCAGTACTTC.

In its sample, this clone was seen a few times. This rearrangement joins TRBV29-1 to TRBJ1-1; unclear D gene. Germline V gene lookup returns CDR1 SQVTM and CDR2 ANQGSEA. The V gene lost 7 bases and the J gene lost 2 bases, with 5 bases spanning the gap. The CDR3 runs to 10 residues. For the CDR3, the DNA is TGCAGCGCCGGTAACACTGAAGCTTTCTTT. Its translation: CSAGNTEAFF.

This chain links TRBV2 with TRBJ1-5, with 9 bases identical to TRBD1. The CDR3 is 16 residues long. CDR1 SNHLY and CDR2 FYNNEI come from the germline V gene. V lost 6 bases to trimming and J lost 2 bases; unmatched junction nucleotides: 8. DNA of the CDR3: TGTGCCAGCAGCGATACAGGGGGCCACGGCAATCAGCCCCAGCATTTT. Encoded protein: CASSDTGGHGNQPQHF.

This sequence joins TRBV2 and TRBJ2-2, with a tentative D call TRBD1 (6 bases). The CDR3 spans 14 residues. Germline assignment: CDR1 SNHLY and CDR2 FYNNEI. Trimming cost V 6 bases and J 1 base, with 9 bases left between them. CDR3 residues: CASSLQGNTGELFF. The CDR3 DNA sequence: TGTGCCAGCAGCCTACAGGGGAACACCGGGGAGCTGTTTTTT.

This clone ranks as medium-sized. This chain connects TRBV11-2 to TRBJ1-6; a possible D gene is TRBD1 (5 bases). V shed 4 bases and J shed 10 bases, with 14 bases lying between them. This CDR3 is 14 amino acids long. Germline V CDR1 and CDR2: SGHAT, FQNNGV. The CDR3 loop reads CASSSLGGNSPLHF. CDR3 nucleotides: TGTGCCAGCAGCTCCCTGGGGGGAAACTCACCCCTCCACTTT.

This clone was counted once. The junction shows a germline mismatch at one end, possibly a read error. This chain uses TRBV7-9 with TRBJ2-5, with 8 bases matching TRBD1. Germline lookup yields CDR1 SEHNR and CDR2 FQNEAQ (reference sequence). The CDR3 runs 11 residues. DNA for the CDR3: TGTGCCAGCAGCTCGCGACAGGGGAAGGACTTC. Protein sequence: CASSSRQGKDF.

This chain connects TRBV5-6 to TRBJ2-1; 9 bases line up with TRBD1. Germline V lookup: CDR1 SGHDT, CDR2 YYEEEE. The V gene end was trimmed by 7 bases and the J gene end by 9 bases; junction bases not matched to a gene: 11. The CDR3 covers 14 residues. CDR3 bases: TGTGCCAGCCAACAGGGGGCGACGAGGGGTGAGCAGTTCTTC. Translated, it gives CASQQGATRGEQFF.

This chain joins TRBV9 and TRBJ1-6, with D possibly being TRBD1 (6 bases). Germline V gene sequence: CDR1 SGDLS, CDR2 YYNGEE. This CDR3 is built from 15 residues. V dropped 3 bases and J dropped 7 bases, with 14 bases sitting between them. CDR3 coding DNA: TGTGCCAGCAGCGGCGTGGACAGCCCAAATTCACCCCTCCACTTT. Its translation: CASSGVDSPNSPLHF.

The chain couples TRBV5-6 to TRBJ2-7; 14 nucleotides agree with TRBD2. With 4 bases clipped from V and 0 bases from J, the junction kept 6 bases outside the gene matches. The CDR3 contains 17 residues. CDR1 is SGHDT, CDR2 YYEEEE, per germline. CDR3 sequence (DNA): TGTGCCAGCAGCCTGACTAGCGGGGGGGCCTCCTCCTACGAGCAGTACTTC. This sequence encodes CASSLTSGGASSYEQYF.

This sequence joins TRBV6-6 and TRBJ2-7; 9 bases align to TRBD2. This CDR3 region has 14 residues. Trimming took 5 bases from V and 5 from J; bases not matched to a gene: 7. CDR1 and CDR2 (germline): MNHNY, SVGAGI (reference sequence). In nucleotides, the CDR3 is TGTGCCAGCAGTACCCGGACTAGCGCCCACGAGCAGTACTTC. As protein: CASSTRTSAHEQYF.

J is TRBJ1-1 and V is TRBV29-1; D unresolved. CDR3 size: 14 residues. Trimming left V 5 bases short and J 2 bases short, with 15 bases between. CDR1 SQVTM and CDR2 ANQGSEA come from the germline V gene. As DNA, the CDR3 is TGCAGCGTTTTTCGGGAAAGTTTAAACACTGAAGCTTTCTTT. Translating gives CSVFRESLNTEAFF.

The rearrangement joins TRBV4-1 to TRBJ2-1; D call uncertain. Trimming took 0 bases from V and 0 from J, leaving 12 bases between them. Germline V gene data show CDR1 as MGHRA and CDR2 as YSYEKL. CDR3 size: 17 residues. CDR3 DNA sequence: TGCGCCAGCAGCCAAGAGAGACTCACATTCTCCTACAATGAGCAGTTCTTC. Protein sequence: CASSQERLTFSYNEQFF.

Details on this clone: Its ends do not fully match the called genes, so a read error is possible. V gene TRBV2 combines with J gene TRBJ1-2; 7 bases are shared with TRBD1. The CDR3 extends over 12 amino acids. Germline CDR1 SNHLY, CDR2 FYNNEI. CDR3 residues: CAISEGQDGYTF. CDR3 coding DNA: TGTGCCATCAGTGAAGGACAGGATGGCTACACCTTC.

The chain couples TRBV12-5 to TRBJ2-3, with 12 bases identical to TRBD2. The germline V gene has CDR1 LGHNT and CDR2 FRNRAP. J was trimmed by 0 bases and V by 4 bases; bases with no gene match: 2. CDR3 size: 16 residues. CDR3 residues: CASGSGLAGSTDTQYF. In DNA form, the CDR3 reads TGTGCTAGTGGTTCCGGACTAGCGGGGAGCACAGATACGCAGTATTTT.

The chain combines TRBV7-9 with TRBJ2-3; perhaps TRBD2 as D (5 bases). The CDR3 consists of 14 residues. The germline V gene encodes CDR1 SEHNR and CDR2 FQNEAQ (reference sequence). The germline V and J ends were trimmed by 2 bases and 2 bases, with 8 bases remaining between them. In DNA form, the CDR3 reads TGTGCCAGCAGCTTATCGGGGTCCACAGATACGCAGTATTTT. It yields the protein CASSLSGSTDTQYF.

The V gene is TRBV5-8, the J gene TRBJ1-1; perhaps TRBD1 as D (6 bases). From germline, CDR1 is SGHTS and CDR2 YDEGEE. This CDR3 has 15 amino acids. Trimming pared 4 bases from V and 1 base from J, leaving 14 bases between. CDR3 residues: CASSTRQVKNTEAFF. In DNA form, the CDR3 reads TGTGCCAGCAGCACGCGACAGGTCAAGAACACTGAAGCTTTCTTT.

The count of this clone is one. This chain joins TRBV10-2 and TRBJ1-6; 8 bases are shared with TRBD1. CDR1 WSHSY and CDR2 SAAADI come from the germline V gene. V trimming: 7 bases; J trimming: 8 bases; junction bases outside the gene matches: 7. This CDR3 comprises 14 residues. CDR3 amino acids: CASNFQGADSPLHF. The CDR3 nucleotides read TGCGCCAGCAACTTCCAGGGGGCAGATTCACCCCTCCACTTT.

The J gene is TRBJ2-5, the V gene TRBV5-4, with a possible D match to TRBD2 (6 bases). Germline-derived CDR1 and CDR2 are SGHNT and YYREEE (reference sequence). The CDR3 contains 14 residues. The ends were cut back, 5 bases at V and 3 bases at J, with 14 bases in the middle. Written as DNA, the CDR3 is TGTGCCAGCAGGGGGGGACTGACGGAAGAGACCCAGTACTTC. Translating gives CASRGGLTEETQYF.

The gene calls are TRBV2 and TRBJ1-1; weak D call: TRBD1 (5 bases). The CDR3 extends over 13 amino acids. Germline V gene data show CDR1 as SNHLY and CDR2 as FYNNEI. The V and J ends lost 4 bases and 0 bases respectively, with 6 bases between them. In nucleotides, the CDR3 is TGTGCCAGCAGTGCCAGGGTGAACACTGAAGCTTTCTTT. Residues: CASSARVNTEAFF.

The CDR3 protein is CASSPLSDYGYTF. The DNA for the CDR3 is TGTGCCAGCTCACCACTGTCGGACTATGGCTACACCTTC. The J gene is TRBJ1-2, the V gene TRBV18; no clear D. Germline lookup yields CDR1 KGHSH and CDR2 LQKENI. V gave up 1 base and J gave up 3 bases, with 6 bases separating them. The CDR3 covers 13 residues.